Following are 5 T cell receptor beta chains from one sample sequenced in a study of early T cells in non-severe SARS-CoV-2 infection. TCRdb re-called the 5' RACE reads through MiXCR, storing one row per CDR3 protein. The sample yields roughly 46,000 distinct CDR3 sequences, around 6.9% seen once. Sequencing input: whole blood. Every receptor here comes from an adult who was a healthcare worker with PCR-confirmed SARS-CoV-2 infection or an uninfected control (not recorded which).

This clonotype was picked up many times. The rearrangement links TRBV3-1 to TRBJ1-1; D is unclear. Looked up from germline, CDR1 is LGHDT and CDR2 is YNNKEL (reference sequence). V shed 4 bases and J shed 1 base, with 10 bases lying between them. The CDR3 has 14 amino acids. The CDR3 DNA sequence: TGTGCCAGCAGCCCCCTCGACAAGAACACTGAAGCTTTCTTT. Encoded protein: CASSPLDKNTEAFF.

The chain combines TRBV11-2 with TRBJ2-5, with no clear D. V shed 1 base and J shed 0 bases, with 6 bases lying between them. Germline V gives CDR1 SGHAT, CDR2 FQNNGV. The CDR3 covers 14 residues. For the CDR3, the DNA is TGTGCCAGCAGCTTAGGGGCCCACCAAGAGACCCAGTACTTC. It is translated as CASSLGAHQETQYF.

There are many counts of this clonotype. J is TRBJ2-5 and V is TRBV10-3; D possibly corresponds to TRBD1 (5 bases). The CDR3 has 12 amino acids. Deletions cut 3 bases from V and 9 bases from J, with 11 bases between. Germline V CDR1 and CDR2: ENHRY, SYGVKD. DNA for the CDR3: TGTGCCATCAGTGACAGGGTTGGGGCCCAGTACTTC. It is translated as CAISDRVGAQYF.

This clonotype was found a few times. The J gene is TRBJ2-5, the V gene TRBV7-8, with D possibly matching TRBD2 (6 bases). From germline, CDR1 is SGHVS and CDR2 FQNEAQ. The V end was cut by 6 bases, the J end by 5 bases, with 16 bases between. The CDR3 consists of 14 residues. The CDR3 DNA reads TGTGCCAGCAGATCCCTCGGGGGTTGGGAGACCCAGTACTTC. It codes for CASRSLGGWETQYF.

The chain recombines TRBV20-1 with TRBJ2-1, with D perhaps assigned TRBD1 or TRBD2 (5 bases each). The V end was cut by 1 base, the J end by 4 bases, with 11 bases between. From germline, CDR1 is DFQATT and CDR2 SNEGSKA (reference sequence). The CDR3 sequence is 14 residues long. The CDR3 bases are TGCAGTGCTAGAGTGGGACGGGTGTACAATGAGCAGTTCTTC. Translation gives CSARVGRVYNEQFF.